In this sample, the clone carrying this T cell receptor (beta chain) turned up once. What it binds is unknown. Using immunoSEQ multiplex PCR, the repertoire was profiled, and TCRdb retains in-frame clones only, with some absent. There are 80,000 to 130,000 clones in the sample; 85% to 90% occur only once, and around 15% lies in the top ten. V dropped 7 bases and J dropped 1 base, with 14 bases sitting between them. Germline V gene sequence: CDR1 MNHEY, CDR2 SVGAGI. The CDR3 totals 15 residues. These data are taken from a study of T cell responses to AZD1222 COVID-19 vaccine. Study-level findings and limits: Repertoires were obtained solely post-peak T cell response. CD4 TCRs linked to vaccination spanned spike, dominating at 160-218 and 743-854.

The chain has TRBV6-5 and TRBJ1-3; no clear D. The source material was peripheral blood, sampled on day 0 of AZD1222 vaccination. The receptor's source is an adult in good health. CDR3 nucleotides: TGTGCCAGCACCCTAAGACACCTATCTGGAAACACCATATATTTT. This gives the protein CASTLRHLSGNTIYF.